This TCR beta chain was found in a study of cytomegalovirus exposure and HLA in healthy donors (dated by TCRdb to between 2016 and 2019). About the study as a whole: In an earlier analysis of roughly 500 of the donors, 250 to 350 Gb of sequence data and 90 million to 130 million unique TCR beta sequences from 180 million or so T cells were reported. About 280 gigabases of sequencing data and roughly 90 million unique TCR sequences were included in an early release covering about 600 HLA-typed donors. High-throughput TCR immunosequencing, statistical association of individual TCRs with disease status, and machine learning were combined to predict cytomegalovirus infection status. The aim of the study was to test whether cataloging public T cell receptors could identify signatures of past pathogen exposure. Donor age, sex, ethnicity and CMV serostatus were compiled alongside the repertoire data. A separate validation cohort of some 130 different subjects was used in addition to the 666-subject first cohort. In the later analysis, no new phenotypic data were used to find candidate immune exposures; instead, reliance was placed on TCR beta sequences and their occurrence across donors. To study patterns of TCR occurrence, a later analysis re-analyzed previously published TCR beta repertoires from around 660 donors and added high-resolution HLA genotyping. Four to six DR-DQ haplotypes were handled as single units for association and clustering, since linkage in the cohort was strong. A later genetic analysis used genome-wide SNP genotypes for 398 of the 666 donors, treating that subset as a discovery cohort. Class I and class II HLA loci were covered by the typing at four-digit resolution. To decide whether each TCR beta V gene segment behaved as functional or pseudogenic, an earlier analysis of 587 of the donors relied on high-throughput TCR beta sequencing. The genetic ancestry cluster associated with self-reported Caucasian donors included 65% to 90% of the 300 to 400 genotyped donors. Every discovery cohort repertoire had been produced on one sequencing platform. The T cell repertoires of 666 subjects were profiled by immunosequencing and related to cytomegalovirus serostatus. The number of donors typed differed by locus, with 629-630 for A, B, C, DRB1 and DQB1, roughly 520 for DQA1, 600 to 610 for DPA1, and around 450 for DPB1. Among 300 to 500 genotyped donors of the cohort, an average of around 250,000 unique TCR beta nucleotide sequences was sequenced per donor, of which 15% to 20% were non-productive. The paper as a whole reports these results and caveats: In this cohort, only TCR beta chains were sequenced, and detectable features were limited by the absence of alpha or paired-chain data. Immune exposure information for the cohort was limited to CMV serostatus. The study gave a list of more than 150 TCR beta chains associated with cytomegalovirus. A few of the identified cytomegalovirus-associated TCR beta chains were confirmed in vitro to be specific for cytomegalovirus antigens. Linkage disequilibrium might explain the correlated functional status among segregating V segments, but an unknown experimental factor could not be ruled out. Because HLA typing was missing for some donors at each locus, association tests included only the typed subset. In a later analysis, TCR association rates were found to vary across HLA loci, with the most associated TCRs seen for DRB1 alleles and the fewest for HLA-C alleles. In both the original and validation cohorts, the classifier was reported to diagnose cytomegalovirus status with high specificity and sensitivity. A group of highly shared sequence variants was considered likely to be a technical artifact of the sequencing pipeline. A later analysis found that HLA-associated TCR beta chains were more clonally expanded and had lower generation probabilities than equally common non-associated chains. When HLA alleles, especially DR and DQ, strongly co-occurred, attributing TCR associations to individual alleles was difficult. According to a later genetic analysis, donors in an Asian-associated ancestry cluster had fewer N-insertions in productive TCRs than the approximately 610-donor mean. According to the authors, the approach could potentially be generalized to other disease states and immunological phenotypes. A further reported finding was that TCR beta sequences accurately predicted the HLA-A and HLA-B alleles for most subjects in the first cohort. In an earlier analysis of more than 450 of the donors, most TCR beta V segments were observed in productive rearrangements about 87% or about 30% of the time, broadly matching IMGT annotations. Some IMGT-functional V segments, including TRBV6-2 and TRBV6-3, could not be told apart with the 87-base-pair reads, so those segments were excluded. A later analysis associated roughly 17,000 TCR beta sequences with specific HLA alleles at a false discovery rate of 0.05. Because counts were too low, around 17 rarely observed V segments, including chromosome 9 orphons, were left out of the earlier analysis of roughly 600 of the donors. V-gene and J-gene trimming of TCR beta chains was associated with a missense DCLRE1C variant in a later genetic analysis, and the association was replicated in an independent cohort. Most TCR sequences were seen in very few donors, while some public TCRs were found in many individuals. In a later analysis, most CMV-associated TCR beta chains were found to appear HLA-restricted, with HLA associations seemingly driven largely by CMV exposure. Sequencing depth was assumed to be roughly uniform across donors in the presence/absence analyses, though that assumption may not hold. Several of the top co-occurrence clusters appeared to be linked to parvovirus B19, influenza, CMV and Epstein-Barr virus, according to a later analysis.

The library came from the immunoSEQ multiplex PCR assay. The multiplex PCR relied on a mix of 60 forward primers for TCR Vbeta segments and 13 reverse primers for TCR Jbeta segments. Amplification of the CDR3 region of rearranged TCR beta genes was performed with a multiplex PCR assay on genomic DNA. The amplified TCR beta libraries were sequenced on the Illumina HiSeq System as 87-base-pair reads. Under the source paper's analysis protocol: A later analysis tallied 80 million to 95 million unique TCR beta chains across the 640 or so repertoires, and about 10 million of those chains were shared by two or more donors. A nearest-neighbor algorithm error-corrected the raw reads and collapsed the reads into unique sequences, merging closely related sequences to remove PCR and sequencing errors. To assign V, D and J gene segments, CDR3 sequences were aligned to IMGT reference sequences. For a sequence to be retained, a match of at least six nucleotides was required to both a V gene segment and a J gene segment. Rearrangements were called productive when the CDR3 lacked stop codons and stayed in frame with V and J; all others were non-productive. Following IMGT convention, CDR3 was defined as the stretch from the second conserved V-encoded cysteine to the conserved J-encoded phenylalanine. In an earlier analysis of around 570 of the donors, sequences lacking an unambiguous match to a single V gene segment were excluded. In an earlier analysis of 587 of the donors, a V segment was called functional when productive rearrangements were above 56.7%, and segregating when the standard deviation between donors exceeded 5%. A statistical classification framework was built to diagnose cytomegalovirus status from the catalog of TCR beta chain sequences. In a later analysis, TCR nucleotide sequences were compared against IMGT/GENE-DB human TR gene sequences so that V and J genes could be assigned. In a later analysis, CDR3 sequences and most-parsimonious VDJ recombination scenarios were assigned using the TCRdist pipeline. In a later analysis, each TCR beta chain was defined by its CDR3 amino acid sequence together with its V-gene family, and reads lacking a unique V-gene family were excluded. A later analysis removed 592 highly shared, low-generation-probability nucleotide sequences to deal with suspected cross-contamination and a sequencing artifact. For each public chain, a later analysis derived a clonal expansion index from normalized ranks of inferred template counts within each repertoire. In a later analysis, generation probabilities were computed using a VDJ recombination model fitted to out-of-frame rearrangements, and the results were checked against IGoR. Hypergeometric tests were used in a later analysis to score TCR-TCR, TCR-HLA and TCR-CMV co-occurrence, with a repertoire-size bias correction applied to the TCR pairs. False discovery rates were estimated in a later analysis by permuting HLA or CMV assignments 20 times. In a later analysis, co-occurring TCRs were grouped with DBSCAN, and TCRdist sequence similarity was added when clustering was performed within HLA-allele-positive subsets. Co-occurrence clustering excluded repertoires with fewer than 30,000 or more than 120,000 public chains, plus five with anomalous nucleotide sharing. The clones in this table, taken by TCRdb from immuneACCESS, are in-frame only. Not every clone is retained; where verified, under half of the shortfall comes from an unresolved V gene, and the cause of the rest is unknown. V, J and clone size derive from that table, while D and trimming were established from the DNA sequence. For this sample the table gives fewer than 200,000 clones, of which 80% were detected only once. The ten largest clones represent 0.65% of the sample.

On this clone itself: Its antigen is still unknown. Per-base qualities were not stored, and no clone one base away is much larger.

CDR1 WSHSY and CDR2 SAAADI are derived from the germline V gene. V is reduced by 5 bases and J by 4 bases, leaving a spacing of 6 bases between them. The CDR3 covers 11 residues, taking in both the cysteine and the phenylalanine. The entry retains the CDR3 DNA only, 33 bases that are in frame from base 1. The cohort was made up of around 720 healthy bone marrow donors. All cohort members were sampled while nominally healthy, although unrecorded immune exposures were likely present. The donor tested CMV seronegative and was one of the 352 seronegative cohort members. Each donor provided a peripheral blood sample, and peripheral blood mononuclear cells were used for TCR beta sequencing. Genomic DNA was extracted from the blood cell samples with the Qiagen DNeasy Blood Extraction Kit.

The sequence is built from TRBV10-2 and TRBJ2-7, with the D gene uncertain. The sequence was obtained from a boy younger than 18 in good health and CMV-seronegative. The sequenced sample was PBMCs. The nucleotides read TGCGCCAGCAGTCCCGGTTACGAGCAGTACTTC. It specifies CASSPGYEQYF.